Listed below are T cell receptor beta chains from one sample, sequenced in a study of T cell repertoires in cytomegalovirus infection. These receptors' antigens are unknown. One entry per CDR3 protein results from TCRdb running MiXCR on the reads. Here the sample spans around 750,000 distinct CDR3 sequences, less than 35% being singletons. Here the sequenced sample was cultured CD8+ T cells from PBMCs, taken from culture after CMV antigen stimulation. Receptor source: a human donor in good health (CMV status not recorded). Some clones in this sample may be carry-over from other donors' samples. CDR3s include the opening cysteine and the closing phenylalanine or tryptophan.

TRBJ1-1,TRBV6-1,CASRQTGNTEAFF
TRBJ1-1,TRBV5-6,CASSLWADNTEAFF
TRBJ2-3,TRBV6-1,CASSHGTMGDTQYF
TRBJ2-1,TRBV14,CASSQEGVPSYNEQFF
TRBJ1-1,TRBV6-1,CASRSQGRAEAFF
TRBJ1-1,TRBV12-3/TRBV12-4,CASSLYRGGTEAFF
TRBJ1-1,TRBV7-6,CASSKSVGTEAFF
TRBJ1-5,TRBV4-3,CASSQDLTVRPNQPQHF
TRBJ1-5,TRBV19,CASRVRNQPQHF
TRBJ1-2,TRBV6-2/TRBV6-3,CASSYGRQYNYGYTF
TRBJ2-5,TRBV6-5,CASSSPLGGPLFF
TRBJ2-7,TRBV5-5,CASSLENRVEQYF
TRBJ2-1,TRBV24-1,CATSDLLAGGGNEQFF
TRBJ2-5,TRBV6-1,CASHSGRSQETQYF
TRBJ2-2,TRBV29-1,CSVGRGSNTGELFF
TRBJ1-2,TRBV6-2/TRBV6-3,CASTPIGTALRSTF
TRBJ1-1,TRBV4-3,CASSQGRVRGTEAFF
TRBJ2-1,TRBV9,CASSGRRSGGQAGEQFF
TRBJ1-1,TRBV6-2/TRBV6-3,CASSYRVFRGSDTEAFF
TRBJ1-6,TRBV28,CASRQEEAPYNSPLHF
TRBJ2-5,TRBV7-6,CASSLDTTRETQYF
TRBJ1-6,TRBV11-3,CASSAGTVSSPLHF
TRBJ1-1,TRBV2,CAGQGGGTEAFF
TRBJ2-2,TRBV7-6,CASSQRLAGNTGELFF
TRBJ2-2,TRBV27,CASSSPGTSGGPNTGELFF
TRBJ2-5,TRBV4-1,CASSQEGARPETQYF
TRBJ2-5,TRBV7-8,CASSLEAAARETQYF